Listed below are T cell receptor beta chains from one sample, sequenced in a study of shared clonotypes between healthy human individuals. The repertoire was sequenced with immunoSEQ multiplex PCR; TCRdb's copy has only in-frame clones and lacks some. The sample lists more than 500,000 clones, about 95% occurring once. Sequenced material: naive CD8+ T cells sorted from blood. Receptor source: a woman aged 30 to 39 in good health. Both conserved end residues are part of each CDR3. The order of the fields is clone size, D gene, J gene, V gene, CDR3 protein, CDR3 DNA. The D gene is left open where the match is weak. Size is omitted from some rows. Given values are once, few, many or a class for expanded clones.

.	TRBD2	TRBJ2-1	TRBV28	CASSLLAGANEQFF	TGTGCCAGCAGTTTACTAGCGGGAGCAAATGAGCAGTTCTTC
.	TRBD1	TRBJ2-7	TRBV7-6	CASSPRDRVDLEQYF	TGTGCCAGCAGCCCTCGGGACAGGGTAGATCTCGAGCAGTACTTC
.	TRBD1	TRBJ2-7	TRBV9	CASSVGDRGPYEQYF	TGTGCCAGCAGCGTAGGGGACAGGGGTCCGTACGAGCAGTACTTC
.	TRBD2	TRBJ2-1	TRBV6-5	CASSPQREEYNEQFF	TGTGCCAGCAGCCCCCAGCGGGAGGAATACAATGAGCAGTTCTTC
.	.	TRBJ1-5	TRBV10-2	CASSESNQPQHF	TGCGCCAGCAGTGAGTCAAATCAGCCCCAGCATTTT
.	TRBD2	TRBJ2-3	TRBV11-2	CASSATERLAGNTQYF	TGTGCCAGCAGCGCCACCGAAAGACTAGCGGGAAATACGCAGTATTTT
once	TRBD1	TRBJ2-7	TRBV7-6	CASSLDRGHEQYF	TGTGCCAGCAGCTTAGACAGGGGTCACGAGCAGTACTTC
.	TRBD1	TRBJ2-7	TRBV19	CASSILQGAYEQYF	TGTGCCAGTAGTATTCTTCAGGGGGCCTACGAGCAGTACTTC
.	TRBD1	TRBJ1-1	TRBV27	CASSSLQGYTEAFF	TGTGCCAGCAGTTCTTTACAGGGGTACACTGAAGCTTTCTTT
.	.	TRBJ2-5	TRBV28	CASSLTQGHRETQYF	TGTGCCAGCAGCCTCACCCAGGGACACCGGGAGACCCAGTACTTC
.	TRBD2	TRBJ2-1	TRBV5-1	CASRREPSNLGEQFF	TGCGCCAGCAGGCGGGAGCCCTCAAACCTGGGGGAGCAGTTCTTC
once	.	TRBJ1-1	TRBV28	CASSFHGRGNTEAFF	TGTGCCAGCAGTTTTCACGGGAGAGGGAACACTGAAGCTTTCTTT
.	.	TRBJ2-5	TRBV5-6	CASSPGFGETQYF	TGTGCCAGCAGTCCAGGGTTTGGGGAGACCCAGTACTTC
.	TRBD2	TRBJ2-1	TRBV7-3	CASSLTGTSGAYNEQFF	TGTGCCAGCAGCTTAACGGGAACTAGCGGGGCCTACAATGAGCAGTTCTTC
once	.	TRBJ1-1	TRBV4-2	CASSQVMGLRTEAFF	TGTGCCAGCAGCCAAGTAATGGGGTTAAGGACTGAAGCTTTCTTT
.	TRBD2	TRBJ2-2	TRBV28	CASSLLAAHTGELFF	TGTGCCAGCAGTTTACTAGCGGCCCACACCGGGGAGCTGTTTTTT
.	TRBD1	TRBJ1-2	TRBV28	CASSPPVPGQGAGGYTF	TGTGCCAGCAGCCCCCCTGTACCGGGACAGGGGGCAGGAGGCTACACCTTC
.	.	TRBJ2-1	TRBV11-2	CASSLLPGFTYNEQFF	TGTGCCAGCAGCTTATTACCGGGTTTTACATACAATGAGCAGTTCTTC
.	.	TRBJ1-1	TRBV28	CASSLGHLPAFF	TGTGCCAGCAGTCTGGGCCACCTGCCTGCTTTCTTT
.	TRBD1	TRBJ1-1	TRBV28	CASSLSGGSTEAFF	TGTGCCAGCAGTTTGTCAGGGGGATCCACTGAAGCTTTCTTT
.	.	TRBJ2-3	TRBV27	CASSFGGSAQYF	TGTGCCAGCAGTTTTGGAGGATCAGCGCAGTATTTT